This record looks at one TCR beta chain sequence and its context. Antigen: not known. This sample was included in a study of graft-versus-host responses after intestinal transplantation. Study-level findings and limits: Individuals who had graft-donor T cell macrochimerism had allografts that showed high graft-versus-host to host-versus-graft clonal ratios.

Assay used: immunoSEQ multiplex PCR; TCRdb lists only in-frame clones, some missing. This sample has around 26,000 clones, with roughly four fifths found just once. The material was unstimulated CD8+ T cells sorted from spleen or lymph node cells, obtained before transplant. The TCR comes from a human donor who was the organ donor for an intestinal transplant.

This CDR3 is CASSLGVSSYEQYF. CDR3 nucleotide sequence: TGTGCCAGCAGCCTGGGTGTTAGCTCCTACGAGCAGTACTTC. The V call is TRBV5-4, the J call TRBJ2-7; D remains ambiguous. The germline V gene encodes CDR1 SGHNT and CDR2 YYREEE (reference sequence). The germline V and J ends were trimmed by 4 bases and 0 bases, with 11 bases remaining between them. The CDR3 extends over 14 amino acids.